A single sample is the source of the 21 T cell receptor beta chains below, sequenced in a study of T cell responses to AZD1222 COVID-19 vaccine. Profiling relied on immunoSEQ multiplex PCR, and the TCRdb table lists in-frame clones only, not all of them. The sample lists 150,000 to 160,000 clones, roughly 90% occurring once. The source material was peripheral blood, sampled on day 0 of AZD1222 vaccination. These receptor sequences come from an adult in good health.

The chain recombines TRBV2 with TRBJ1-2, with TRBD1 as a possible D gene (5 bases). V dropped 2 bases and J dropped 2 bases, with 9 bases sitting between them. CDR3 size: 14 residues. The germline gives CDR1 SNHLY, CDR2 FYNNEI. The DNA of the CDR3 is TGTGCCAGCAGTGAAAAGGGGCTAAACTATGGCTACACCTTC. This encodes CASSEKGLNYGYTF.

The chain links TRBV19 to TRBJ1-6; D is unclear. This CDR3 is built from 14 residues. Trimming took 5 bases from V and 10 from J, leaving 15 bases between them. Germline V gives CDR1 LNHDA, CDR2 SQIVND (reference sequence). The CDR3 DNA reads as TGTGCCAGTAGTCCGGGGTTTAAGGAATCACCCCTCCACTTT. Amino acid sequence: CASSPGFKESPLHF.

The V gene is TRBV2, the J gene TRBJ2-3; D ambiguous. The CDR3 consists of 12 residues. Germline V CDR1 and CDR2: SNHLY, FYNNEI. V gave up 6 bases and J gave up 6 bases, with 10 bases separating them. In DNA form, the CDR3 reads TGTGCCAGCAGGCCGCATGGCGATACGCAGTATTTT. Amino acids: CASRPHGDTQYF.

A few counts support this clone. The chain carries TRBV7-9 and TRBJ1-2; D is possibly TRBD1 (5 bases). CDR3 length: 18 residues. Trimming removed 5 bases at V and 1 base at J, with 23 bases between. Germline values: CDR1 SEHNR, CDR2 FQNEAQ (reference sequence). The CDR3 nucleotides read TGTGCCAGCAGCCATCGGCCCTTGAGAGGGAGGGGTAACTATGGCTACACCTTC. The encoded protein is CASSHRPLRGRGNYGYTF.

CDR3 nucleotide sequence: TGCGCCAGCAGCTTGGGGGGTGCAGGGAGTGAGTACGACGAGCAGTACTTC. The encoded protein is CASSLGGAGSEYDEQYF. This chain connects TRBV5-1 to TRBJ2-7; D may correspond to TRBD1 or TRBD2 (5 bases each). Germline CDR1 reads SGHRS; CDR2 reads YFSETQ. Trimming cost V 0 bases and J 5 bases, with 21 bases left between them. The CDR3 has 17 residues.

The rearrangement uses TRBV5-4 and TRBJ2-3, with 9 positions matching TRBD2. Germline CDR1 is SGHNT and CDR2 is YYREEE (reference sequence). The CDR3 is 17 residues long. V shed 0 bases, J shed 4 bases, and the junction held 9 bases outside the gene matches. The CDR3 DNA reads TGTGCCAGCAGCTTGGCAAGAGCGGGGGGAGGGGCAGATACGCAGTATTTT. It yields the protein CASSLARAGGGADTQYF.

The chain has TRBV5-1 and TRBJ2-7, with 7 bases aligning to TRBD2. This CDR3 has 12 residues. Trimming at V came to 2 bases and at J to 5 bases, leaving 1 base not matched to a gene. CDR1 is SGHRS, CDR2 YFSETQ, per germline. The CDR3 coding sequence is TGCGCCAGCAGCTTAGGACTAGACGAGCAGTACTTC. Its translation: CASSLGLDEQYF.

V gene TRBV6-1 combines with J gene TRBJ1-2, with no clear D. With 2 bases removed from V and 8 bases from J, the gap between germline ends came to 12 bases. Germline loops: CDR1 MNHNS, CDR2 SASEGT. The CDR3 sequence is 13 residues long. CDR3 DNA sequence: TGTGCCAGCAGTGAAAATCTGAAGAGAGGCTACACCTTC. It is translated as CASSENLKRGYTF.

V gene TRBV5-6 combines with J gene TRBJ2-1; the D gene could be TRBD1 or TRBD2 (6 bases each). The V and J ends lost 2 bases and 0 bases respectively, with 12 bases between them. Germline lookup yields CDR1 SGHDT and CDR2 YYEEEE. The CDR3 runs 16 residues. The CDR3 region is CASSLGRDNSYNEQFF. The DNA for the CDR3 is TGTGCCAGCAGCTTAGGGCGGGACAACTCCTACAATGAGCAGTTCTTC.

The chain has TRBV3-1 (or the pseudogene TRBV3-2) and TRBJ1-1; 7 bases line up with TRBD1. V shed 4 bases and J 5 bases; nucleotides not matched to a gene: 10. The CDR3 contains 15 residues. From germline, CDR1 is LGHDT and CDR2 YNNKEL (reference sequence). The CDR3 protein is CASSPYNRGGTEAFF. The CDR3 DNA follows: TGTGCCAGCAGCCCTTACAACAGGGGTGGGACTGAAGCTTTCTTT.

The chain couples TRBV7-2 to TRBJ1-2, with unresolved D. The CDR3 totals 15 residues. The germline CDR1 and CDR2 sequences are SGHTA and FQGNSA. V was pared by 5 bases and J by 4 bases, with 17 bases between. The DNA for the CDR3 is TGTGCCAGCAGCCCCTCCCCACTGCAAGCCTATGGCTACACCTTC. Its translation: CASSPSPLQAYGYTF.

The chain employs TRBV7-6 and TRBJ2-5; TRBD2 matches at 14 bases. The CDR3 sequence is 19 residues long. Germline-derived CDR1 and CDR2 are SGHVS and FNYEAQ. Trimming removed 4 bases from V and 1 base from J; junction bases left unmatched: 11. This chain's CDR3 is CASSSRTSGGPPGQETQYF. CDR3 coding DNA: TGTGCCAGCAGCTCCAGGACTAGCGGGGGGCCCCCGGGCCAAGAGACCCAGTACTTC.

The V gene is TRBV5-6, the J gene TRBJ1-2; D unresolved. V shed 3 bases and J shed 6 bases, with 18 bases lying between them. The length of the CDR3 is 15 residues. Germline lookup yields CDR1 SGHDT and CDR2 YYEEEE. CDR3 region: CASSSPNMGGNGYTF. Written as DNA, the CDR3 is TGTGCCAGCAGCTCGCCTAATATGGGCGGGAATGGCTACACCTTC.

The chain recombines TRBV9 with TRBJ1-6; a weak D match, TRBD1 (5 bases). The CDR3 is 15 residues long. Germline V gene sequence: CDR1 SGDLS, CDR2 YYNGEE. Trimming left V 0 bases short and J 6 bases short, with 10 bases between. The CDR3 protein is CASSVDWGFNSPLHF. The CDR3, as DNA: TGTGCCAGCAGCGTAGACTGGGGCTTTAATTCACCCCTCCACTTT. The whole variable domain, remainder taken from reference TRBV9 and TRBJ1-6, is DSGVTQTPKHLITATGQRVTLRCSPRSGDLSVYWYQQSLDQGLQFLIQYYNGEERAKGNILERFSAQQFPDLHSELNLSSLELGDSALYFCASSVDWGFNSPLHFGNGTRLTVT.

The sample holds a few counts of this clone. The chain is built from TRBV7-2 and TRBJ1-2; D remains unclear. The length of the CDR3 is 15 residues. Between the trimmed V and J ends, which lost 2 bases and 5 bases, there was a span of 15 bases. Per the germline V gene, CDR1 is SGHTA and CDR2 is FQGNSA. The CDR3 protein is CASSLSLSEQYGYTF. The CDR3 DNA reads as TGTGCCAGCAGCTTAAGCTTGAGCGAACAGTATGGCTACACCTTC.

The chain recombines TRBV6-5 with TRBJ1-5, with D perhaps matching TRBD1 (6 bases). Germline CDR1 and CDR2: MNHEY and SVGAGI. Trimming cost V 5 bases and J 4 bases, with 15 bases left between them. The CDR3 covers 15 residues. CDR3 amino acids: CASSKQGLANQPQHF. CDR3 bases: TGTGCCAGCAGTAAACAGGGATTAGCAAATCAGCCCCAGCATTTT.

The CDR3 sequence is CASSPQTGNTEAFF. In nucleotides, the CDR3 is TGCGCCAGCAGCCCCCAAACAGGGAACACTGAAGCTTTCTTT. The chain is built from TRBV5-1 and TRBJ1-1, with a tentative D call TRBD1 (5 bases). The germline V gene has CDR1 SGHRS and CDR2 YFSETQ. Deletions cut 4 bases from V and 1 base from J, with 11 bases between. The CDR3 sequence is 14 residues long. Full variable domain (missing parts from reference TRBV5-1 and TRBJ1-1): KAGVTQTPRYLIKTRGQQVTLSCSPISGHRSVSWYQQTPGQGLQFLFEYFSETQRNKGNFPGRFSGRQFSNSRSEMNVSTLELGDSALYLCASSPQTGNTEAFFGQGTRLTVV.

This clone came up once. The V gene is TRBV6-5, the J gene TRBJ1-5; D ambiguous. The V end was cut by 8 bases, the J end by 7 bases, with 9 bases between. The CDR3 length is 11 residues. CDR1 is MNHEY and CDR2 is SVGAGI in the germline V gene. Here the CDR3 reads CASGIRQPQHF. The CDR3 coding sequence is TGTGCCAGCGGCATTCGGCAGCCCCAGCATTTT.

The V call is TRBV7-3, the J call TRBJ1-1; D uncertain. With 4 bases removed from V and 0 bases from J, the gap between germline ends came to 6 bases. This CDR3 comprises 13 residues. From germline, CDR1 is SGHTA and CDR2 FQGTGA. As DNA, the CDR3 is TGTGCCAGCAGCTCCTATATGAACACTGAAGCTTTCTTT. Protein: CASSSYMNTEAFF.

V is TRBV9 and J is TRBJ1-3; D might be TRBD1 (6 bases). CDR1 is SGDLS, CDR2 YYNGEE, per germline. With 2 bases removed from V and 3 bases from J, the gap between germline ends came to 12 bases. The length of the CDR3 is 15 residues. The DNA for the CDR3 is TGTGCCAGCAGCGTTGGGGGGGCTGGTGGAAACACCATATATTTT. It translates to CASSVGGAGGNTIYF.

The chain joins TRBV28 to TRBJ1-2; 11 nucleotides line up with TRBD1. The CDR3 runs to 15 residues. The V gene end was trimmed by 6 bases and the J gene end by 7 bases; junction bases not matched to a gene: 10. The germline gives CDR1 MDHEN, CDR2 SYDVKM. CDR3 in amino acids: CASRESWGQGVGYTF. The CDR3 nucleotides are TGTGCCAGCAGGGAATCGTGGGGACAGGGGGTTGGCTACACCTTC.